This entry describes one TCR beta chain. The record originates from a study of blood T cell repertoires in COVID-19. Study background: Collection of acute and convalescent COVID-19 samples took place in the United States, Italy and Spain. Sources were T cells, B-cell-depleted T cells, or PBMCs; the material itself was cDNA or gDNA.

Original handling: Amplified reference gene primers provided the basis for estimating nucleated cell counts. Sequencing used immunoSEQ multiplex PCR; TCRdb keeps in-frame clones, though not all of them. V, J and clone size are those of that table, while D and trimming were read from the DNA. Altogether about 270,000 clones are present, about four fifths being singletons, with the ten largest covering roughly 3.1%. The receptor was derived from a woman between 18 and 29 years old with acute or convalescent COVID-19. The source material was peripheral blood.

CDR3 nucleotide sequence: TGTGCCAGTATCCCGACACCTGCGACAGATACGCAGTATTTT. Amino acids: CASIPTPATDTQYF. V is TRBV19 and J is TRBJ2-3; D ambiguous. The CDR3 runs 14 residues. The V end was cut by 7 bases, the J end by 3 bases, with 14 bases between. Germline CDR1 and CDR2: LNHDA and SQIVND (reference sequence).